These 10 T cell receptor beta chains came from one sample sequenced in a study of T cell repertoires in cytomegalovirus infection. TCRdb independently ran MiXCR on the reads; one entry per CDR3 protein. The table has 250,000 or so distinct CDR3 sequences, 8% to 9.5% seen once; the top ten hold more than 13%. The sequenced sample was PBMCs. The receptors derive from a human donor in good health (CMV status not recorded). Some clones in this sample may be carry-over from other donors' samples.

The table lists this clonotype with many counts. The J gene is TRBJ2-5, the V gene TRBV6-5; D gene unclear. Germline CDR1 MNHEY, CDR2 SVGAGI. The CDR3 consists of 17 residues. V was shortened by 0 bases and J by 6 bases, with 20 bases between the two germline ends. The CDR3 reads CASSYSIQAWNRQTQYF. CDR3 bases: TGTGCCAGCAGTTACTCGATCCAGGCGTGGAATCGGCAGACCCAGTACTTC.

The J gene is TRBJ1-4, the V gene TRBV5-5; D not resolved. V was clipped by 2 bases and J by 8 bases, with 16 bases between them. The CDR3 length is 15 residues. Germline CDR1 is SGHKS and CDR2 is YYEKEE (reference sequence). CDR3 sequence (DNA): TGTGCCAGCAGCTTCAGCTCCGGACGCGGCGAAAAACTGTTTTTT. Its protein is CASSFSSGRGEKLFF.

The J gene is TRBJ1-2, the V gene TRBV29-1, with D possibly being TRBD1 (6 bases). V lost 7 bases, J lost 4 bases, and 19 bases lay in between. CDR1 SQVTM and CDR2 ANQGSEA come from the germline V gene. There are 14 residues in the CDR3. The CDR3 loop reads CSATGGADFYGYTF. The CDR3 region has the DNA TGCAGCGCAACGGGGGGGGCCGACTTCTATGGCTACACCTTC. The entire variable domain, with the rest obtained from reference TRBV29-1 and TRBJ1-2, is as follows: SAVISQKPSRDICQRGTSLTIQCQVDSQVTMMFWYRQQPGQSLTLIATANQGSEATYESGFVIDKFPISRPNLTFSTLTVSNMSPEDSSIYLCSATGGADFYGYTFGSGTRLTVV.

The chain recombines TRBV19 with TRBJ2-6, with 7 nucleotides matching TRBD2. CDR1 is LNHDA and CDR2 is SQIVND in the germline V gene (reference sequence). J gave up 0 bases and V 7 bases, and 6 bases lay outside the gene matches. This CDR3 contains 16 residues. The CDR3 loop is CASNRGGNSGANVLTF. CDR3 in DNA: TGTGCCAGTAATCGGGGAGGGAACTCTGGGGCCAACGTCCTGACTTTC.

This clonotype was observed at least ten times. The CDR3 spells CASSSGTPGTQYF. CDR3 DNA sequence: TGTGCCAGCAGCTCCGGGACCCCGGGTACGCAGTATTTT. The gene calls are TRBV7-2 and TRBJ2-3; D possibly matches TRBD1 or TRBD2 (5 bases each). The CDR3 covers 13 residues. The germline V gene encodes CDR1 SGHTA and CDR2 FQGNSA. V was trimmed by 4 bases and J by 8 bases, leaving 13 bases between them.

This clonotype was observed many times. The chain combines TRBV5-6 with TRBJ2-5, with TRBD2 as a possible D gene (5 bases). The germline gives CDR1 SGHDT, CDR2 YYEEEE. Deletions cut 4 bases from V and 5 bases from J, with 18 bases between. This CDR3 region has 15 residues. CDR3 sequence: CASSRGGRSGETQYF. The CDR3 DNA reads TGTGCCAGCAGCCGCGGAGGACGCTCTGGGGAGACCCAGTACTTC.

This clonotype was recorded a few times. This chain connects TRBV4-2 to TRBJ2-7; 11 nucleotides align to TRBD1. J gave up 5 bases and V 0 bases, and 12 bases lay outside the gene matches. This CDR3 region has 18 residues. The germline V gene encodes CDR1 LGHNA and CDR2 YNFKEQ. CDR3 residues: CASSQDALRTGGVDEQYF. The CDR3 DNA follows: TGTGCCAGCAGCCAAGACGCGCTTCGGACAGGGGGCGTCGACGAGCAGTACTTC.

In this sample, this clonotype turned up a few times. The V and J genes are TRBV11-2 and TRBJ2-3, with TRBD2 as a possible D gene (7 bases). This CDR3 spans 16 amino acids. Germline V gene lookup returns CDR1 SGHAT and CDR2 FQNNGV. V dropped 2 bases and J dropped 6 bases, with 18 bases sitting between them. This chain's CDR3 is CASSLSGGQVGDTQYF. DNA of the CDR3: TGTGCCAGCAGCTTATCGGGGGGCCAAGTTGGGGATACGCAGTATTTT.

This clonotype was seen repeatedly, ten times or more. The V gene is TRBV19, the J gene TRBJ2-5; the D call may be TRBD1 or TRBD2 (5 bases each). The CDR3 covers 14 residues. In germline, CDR1 is LNHDA, CDR2 SQIVND (reference sequence). Trimming removed 3 bases from V and 3 bases from J, with 11 bases in between. CDR3 region: CASSIQVGEETQYF. CDR3 in DNA: TGTGCCAGTAGTATCCAAGTGGGGGAAGAGACCCAGTACTTC.

This clonotype was seen repeatedly, ten times or more. The chain combines TRBV6-2 or TRBV6-3 with TRBJ2-1, with D possibly TRBD2 on 7 matching bases. The CDR3 loop spans 16 amino acids. Per germline, CDR1 MNHEY and CDR2 SVGEGT. The V gene lost 4 bases and the J gene lost 2 bases, with 15 bases spanning the gap. The chain's CDR3 is CASSWTRGGTYNEQFF. The CDR3, as DNA: TGTGCCAGCAGTTGGACTAGAGGGGGGACCTACAATGAGCAGTTCTTC.